The sample holds a few counts of the clone carrying this T cell receptor beta chain. This specimen belongs to a study of T-cell reconstitution after alpha-beta-depleted transplantation in children. Researchers prepared the TCRbeta library using unique molecular identifiers, the study reports. TCRdb re-derived calls from the PCR reads in MiXCR, one entry per CDR3 protein. The sample holds 400,000 to 500,000 distinct CDR3 sequences, roughly 11% seen once. The CDR3 is made up of 15 amino acids. The germline gives CDR1 SGHTA, CDR2 FQGNSA. With 1 base removed from V and 5 bases from J, the gap between germline ends came to 12 bases.

This sequence originates from a human donor who donated a stem cell graft to a child with acute myeloid leukemia. Source: PBMCs from the stem cell graft donor, taken from the stem cell graft. The V call is TRBV7-2, the J call TRBJ2-1; perhaps TRBD2 as D (6 bases). The CDR3 sequence is CASSLVASAHNEQFF. The CDR3 nucleotides are TGTGCCAGCAGCTTAGTGGCTAGCGCCCACAATGAGCAGTTCTTC.